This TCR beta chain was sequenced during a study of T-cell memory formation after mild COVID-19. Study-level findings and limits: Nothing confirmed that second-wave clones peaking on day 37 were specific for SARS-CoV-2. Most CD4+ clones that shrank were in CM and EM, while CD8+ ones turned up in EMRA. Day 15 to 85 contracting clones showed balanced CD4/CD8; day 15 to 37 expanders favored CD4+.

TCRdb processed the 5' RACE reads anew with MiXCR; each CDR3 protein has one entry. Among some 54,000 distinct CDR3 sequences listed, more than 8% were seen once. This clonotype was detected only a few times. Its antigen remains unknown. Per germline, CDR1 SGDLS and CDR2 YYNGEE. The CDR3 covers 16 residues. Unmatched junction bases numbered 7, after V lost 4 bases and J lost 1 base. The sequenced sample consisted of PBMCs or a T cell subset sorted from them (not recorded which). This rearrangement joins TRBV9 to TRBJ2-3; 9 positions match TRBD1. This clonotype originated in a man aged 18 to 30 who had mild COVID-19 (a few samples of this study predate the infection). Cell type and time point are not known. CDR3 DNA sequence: TGTGCCAGCAGCCCCGGGACAGGGTTTCGCACAGATACGCAGTATTTT. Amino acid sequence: CASSPGTGFRTDTQYF. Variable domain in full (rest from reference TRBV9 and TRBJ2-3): DSGVTQTPKHLITATGQRVTLRCSPRSGDLSVYWYQQSLDQGLQFLIQYYNGEERAKGNILERFSAQQFPDLHSELNLSSLELGDSALYFCASSPGTGFRTDTQYFGPGTRLTVL.